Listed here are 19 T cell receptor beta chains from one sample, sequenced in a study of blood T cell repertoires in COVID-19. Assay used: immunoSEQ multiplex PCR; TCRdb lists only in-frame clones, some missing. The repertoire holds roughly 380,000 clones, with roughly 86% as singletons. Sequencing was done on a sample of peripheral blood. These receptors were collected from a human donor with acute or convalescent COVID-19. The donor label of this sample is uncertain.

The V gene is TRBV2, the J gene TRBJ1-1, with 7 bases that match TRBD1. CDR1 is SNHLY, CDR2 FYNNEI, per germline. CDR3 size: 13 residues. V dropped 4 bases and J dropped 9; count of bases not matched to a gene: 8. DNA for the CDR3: TGTGCCAGCAGTGTACTTGGGACAGCAAAAGCTTTCTTT. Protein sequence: CASSVLGTAKAFF.

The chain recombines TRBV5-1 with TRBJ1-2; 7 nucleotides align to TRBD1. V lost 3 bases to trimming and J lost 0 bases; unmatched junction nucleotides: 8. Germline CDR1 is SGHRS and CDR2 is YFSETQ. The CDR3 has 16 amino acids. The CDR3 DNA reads TGCGCCAGCAGCTCGGACCCAGGACAGGCTAACTATGGCTACACCTTC. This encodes CASSSDPGQANYGYTF.

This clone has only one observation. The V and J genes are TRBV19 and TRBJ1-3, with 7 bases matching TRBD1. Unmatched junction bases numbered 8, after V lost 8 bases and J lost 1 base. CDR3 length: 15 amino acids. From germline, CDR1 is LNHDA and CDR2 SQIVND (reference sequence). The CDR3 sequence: CASQPRTGSGNTIYF. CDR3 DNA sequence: TGTGCCAGTCAGCCCCGGACAGGTTCTGGAAACACCATATATTTT.

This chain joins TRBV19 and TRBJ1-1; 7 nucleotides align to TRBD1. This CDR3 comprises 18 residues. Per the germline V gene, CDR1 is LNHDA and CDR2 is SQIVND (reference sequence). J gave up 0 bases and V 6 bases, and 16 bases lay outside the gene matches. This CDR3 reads CASRGVRGVLQVNTEAFF. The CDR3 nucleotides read TGTGCCAGTAGGGGCGTCAGGGGGGTTTTACAAGTGAACACTGAAGCTTTCTTT.

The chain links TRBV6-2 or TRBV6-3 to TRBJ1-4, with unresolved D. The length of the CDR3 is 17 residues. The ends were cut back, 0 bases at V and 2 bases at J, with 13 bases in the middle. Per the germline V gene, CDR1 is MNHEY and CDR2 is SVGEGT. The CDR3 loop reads CASSYSPGDSTNEKLFF. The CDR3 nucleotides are TGTGCCAGCAGTTACTCTCCCGGGGATAGCACTAATGAAAAACTGTTTTTT.

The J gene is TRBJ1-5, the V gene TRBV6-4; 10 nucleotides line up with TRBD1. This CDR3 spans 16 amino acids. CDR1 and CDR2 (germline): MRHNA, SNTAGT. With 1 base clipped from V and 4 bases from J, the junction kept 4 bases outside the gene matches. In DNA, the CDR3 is TGTGCCAGCAGTGACTTATCGGGACAGGGGAATCAGCCCCAGCATTTT. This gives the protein CASSDLSGQGNQPQHF.

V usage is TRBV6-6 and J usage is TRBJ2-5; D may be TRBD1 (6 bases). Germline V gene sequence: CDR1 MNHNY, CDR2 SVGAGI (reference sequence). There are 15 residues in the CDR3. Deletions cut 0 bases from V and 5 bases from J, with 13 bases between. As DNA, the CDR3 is TGTGCCAGCAGTTACTCGGGGGCGGCGATGGAGACCCAGTACTTC. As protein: CASSYSGAAMETQYF.

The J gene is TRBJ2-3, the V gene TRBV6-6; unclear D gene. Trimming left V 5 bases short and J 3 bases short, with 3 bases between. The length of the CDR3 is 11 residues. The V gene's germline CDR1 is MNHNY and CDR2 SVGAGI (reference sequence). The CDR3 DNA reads TGTGCCAGCAGTCTAACAGATACGCAGTATTTT. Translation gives CASSLTDTQYF.

The CDR3 loop is CASSLSRQSTDTQYF. The CDR3 region has the DNA TGCGCCAGCAGCTTGTCTCGCCAGAGCACAGATACGCAGTATTTT. This sequence joins TRBV5-1 and TRBJ2-3; no definite D call. Trimming shortened V by 1 base and J by 0 bases, and 9 bases separated the two germline ends. The CDR3 contains 15 residues. Germline-derived CDR1 and CDR2 are SGHRS and YFSETQ.

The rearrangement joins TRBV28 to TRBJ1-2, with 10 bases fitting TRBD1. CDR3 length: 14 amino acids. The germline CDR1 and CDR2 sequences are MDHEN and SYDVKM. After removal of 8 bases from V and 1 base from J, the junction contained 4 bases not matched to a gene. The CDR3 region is CASGGTGVNYGYTF. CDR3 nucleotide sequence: TGTGCCAGCGGAGGGACAGGGGTTAACTATGGCTACACCTTC.

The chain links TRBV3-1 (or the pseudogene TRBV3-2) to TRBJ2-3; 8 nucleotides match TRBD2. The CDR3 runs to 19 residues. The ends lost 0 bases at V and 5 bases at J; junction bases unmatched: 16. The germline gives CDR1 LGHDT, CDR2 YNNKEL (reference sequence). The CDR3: CASSQDKRTSGKPGDTQYF. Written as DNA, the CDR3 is TGTGCCAGCAGCCAAGATAAGCGCACTAGCGGCAAACCAGGAGATACGCAGTATTTT.

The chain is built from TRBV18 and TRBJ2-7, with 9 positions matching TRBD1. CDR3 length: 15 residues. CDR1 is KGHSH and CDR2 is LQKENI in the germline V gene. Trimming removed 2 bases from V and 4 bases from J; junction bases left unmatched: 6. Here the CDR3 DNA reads TGTGCCAGCTCACCAGAGGGGACAGGGCTTTACGAGCAGTACTTC. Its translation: CASSPEGTGLYEQYF.

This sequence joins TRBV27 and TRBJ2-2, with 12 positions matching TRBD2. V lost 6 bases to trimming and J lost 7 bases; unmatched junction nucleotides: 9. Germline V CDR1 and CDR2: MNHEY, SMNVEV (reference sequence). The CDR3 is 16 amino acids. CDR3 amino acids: CASSLLAGGPSGELFF. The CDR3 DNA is TGTGCCAGCAGCCTCCTAGCGGGGGGGCCAAGCGGGGAGCTGTTTTTT.

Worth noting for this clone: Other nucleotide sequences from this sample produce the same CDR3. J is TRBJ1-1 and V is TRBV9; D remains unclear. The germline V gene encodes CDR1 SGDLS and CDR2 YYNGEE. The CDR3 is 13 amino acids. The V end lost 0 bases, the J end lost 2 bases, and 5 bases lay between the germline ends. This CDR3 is CASSVAVNTEAFF. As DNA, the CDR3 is TGTGCCAGCAGCGTAGCAGTTAACACTGAAGCTTTCTTT.

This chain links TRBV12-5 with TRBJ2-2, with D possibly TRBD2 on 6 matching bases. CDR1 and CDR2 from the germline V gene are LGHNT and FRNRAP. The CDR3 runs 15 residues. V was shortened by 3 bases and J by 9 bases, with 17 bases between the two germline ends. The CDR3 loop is CASGLGTSPGWELFF. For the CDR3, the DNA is TGTGCTAGTGGTTTAGGGACTTCCCCTGGGTGGGAGCTGTTTTTT.

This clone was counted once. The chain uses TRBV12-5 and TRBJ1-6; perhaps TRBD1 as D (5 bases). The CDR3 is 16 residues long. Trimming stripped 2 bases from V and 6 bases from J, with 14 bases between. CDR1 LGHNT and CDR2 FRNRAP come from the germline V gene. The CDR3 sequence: CASGLTAGWVNSPLHF. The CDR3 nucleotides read TGTGCTAGTGGTTTGACGGCAGGGTGGGTTAATTCACCCCTCCACTTT.

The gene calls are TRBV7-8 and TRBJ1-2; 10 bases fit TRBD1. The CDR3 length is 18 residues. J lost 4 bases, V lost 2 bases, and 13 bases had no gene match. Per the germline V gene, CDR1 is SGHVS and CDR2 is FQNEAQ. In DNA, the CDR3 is TGTGCCAGCAGCTTAAACTACGGGACAGGGGCTTTCCTCTATGGCTACACCTTC. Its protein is CASSLNYGTGAFLYGYTF. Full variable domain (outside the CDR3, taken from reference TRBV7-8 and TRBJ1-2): GAGVSQSPRYKVAKRGQDVALRCDPISGHVSLFWYQQALGQGPEFLTYFQNEAQLDKSGLPSDRFFAERPEGSVSTLKIQRTQQEDSAVYLCASSLNYGTGAFLYGYTFGSGTRLTVV.

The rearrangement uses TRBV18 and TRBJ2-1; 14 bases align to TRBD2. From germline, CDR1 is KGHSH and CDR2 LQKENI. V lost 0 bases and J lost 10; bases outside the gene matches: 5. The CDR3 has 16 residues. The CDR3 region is CASSPPGLAGGIEQFF. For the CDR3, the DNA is TGTGCCAGCTCACCACCCGGACTAGCGGGAGGTATAGAGCAGTTCTTC.

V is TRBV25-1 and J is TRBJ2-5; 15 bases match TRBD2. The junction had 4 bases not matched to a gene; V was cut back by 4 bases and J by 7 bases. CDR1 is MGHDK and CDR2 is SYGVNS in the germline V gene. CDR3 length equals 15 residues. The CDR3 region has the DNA TGTGCCAGCAGTGCCGGACTAGCGGGGGGGATGACCCAGTACTTC. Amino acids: CASSAGLAGGMTQYF.